This T cell receptor (beta chain) was recorded in a study of OX40 agonist ivuxolimab in advanced cancers. About the research overall: A partial response was reached by three patients: one with hepatocellular carcinoma and two with cutaneous melanoma. Study-wide points: On average, CD8+ T cells showed a greater number of expanded clones than CD4+. Low normalized clonal expansion also occurred in some nonresponding patients.

On this clone: Its antigen is not identified.

Germline CDR1 is SGHNT and CDR2 is YYREEE (reference sequence). The CDR3 length is 16 residues. The V and J ends lost 4 bases and 4 bases, in that order; junction bases with no gene match: 8. The data were produced by immunoSEQ multiplex PCR, yet TCRdb's version contains in-frame clones alone and is incomplete. The sample contains approximately 26,000 clones, approximately 79% of which appear only once. Sample: CD4+ or CD8+ T cells sorted from blood, taken in a trial of the OX40 agonist ivuxolimab. The chain combines TRBV5-4 with TRBJ2-7, with 13 nucleotides matching TRBD2. The TCR was taken from an adult with an advanced solid tumor such as melanoma, head and neck, liver or kidney cancer. CDR3 residues: CASSPGLAGDYYEQYF. The CDR3 nucleotides read TGTGCCAGCAGCCCAGGACTAGCGGGAGATTATTACGAGCAGTACTTC.